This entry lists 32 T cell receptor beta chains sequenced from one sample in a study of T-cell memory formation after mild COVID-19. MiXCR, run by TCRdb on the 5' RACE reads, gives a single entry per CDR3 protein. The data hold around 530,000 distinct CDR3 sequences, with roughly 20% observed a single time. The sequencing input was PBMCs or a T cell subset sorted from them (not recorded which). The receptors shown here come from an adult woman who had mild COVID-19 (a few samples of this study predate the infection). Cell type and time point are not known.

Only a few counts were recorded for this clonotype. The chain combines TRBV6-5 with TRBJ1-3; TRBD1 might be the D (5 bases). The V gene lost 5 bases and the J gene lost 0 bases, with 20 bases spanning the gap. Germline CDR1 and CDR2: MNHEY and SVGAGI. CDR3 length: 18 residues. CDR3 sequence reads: CASSPLARQPFSGNTIYF. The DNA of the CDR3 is TGTGCCAGCAGTCCCCTCGCAAGACAGCCTTTCTCTGGAAACACCATATATTTT.

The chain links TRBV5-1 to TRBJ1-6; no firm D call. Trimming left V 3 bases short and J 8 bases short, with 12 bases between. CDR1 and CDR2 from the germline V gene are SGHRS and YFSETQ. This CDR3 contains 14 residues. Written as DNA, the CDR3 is TGCGCCAGCAGCTCGGGGTTAGGGCATTCACCCCTCCACTTT. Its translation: CASSSGLGHSPLHF.

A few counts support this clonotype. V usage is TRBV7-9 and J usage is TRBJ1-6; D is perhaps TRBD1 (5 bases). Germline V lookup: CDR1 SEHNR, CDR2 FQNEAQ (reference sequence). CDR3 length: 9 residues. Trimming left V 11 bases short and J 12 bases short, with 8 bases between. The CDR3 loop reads CAAGRPLHF. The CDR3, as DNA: TGTGCCGCGGGACGACCCCTCCACTTT.

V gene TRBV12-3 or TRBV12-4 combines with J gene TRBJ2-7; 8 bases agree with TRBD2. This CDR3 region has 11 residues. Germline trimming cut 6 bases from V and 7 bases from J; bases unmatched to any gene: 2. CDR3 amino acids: CASRSSGEQYF. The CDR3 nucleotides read TGTGCCAGCAGATCTAGCGGGGAGCAGTACTTC.

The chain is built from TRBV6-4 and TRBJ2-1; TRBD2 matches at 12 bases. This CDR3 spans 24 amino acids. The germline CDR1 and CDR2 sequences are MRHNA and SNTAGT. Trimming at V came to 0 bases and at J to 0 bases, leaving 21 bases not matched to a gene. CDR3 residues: CASSDSSLFLAGGPRTSSYNEQFF. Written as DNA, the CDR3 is TGTGCCAGCAGTGACTCGAGCCTTTTCCTAGCGGGGGGGCCGCGTACAAGCTCCTACAATGAGCAGTTCTTC.

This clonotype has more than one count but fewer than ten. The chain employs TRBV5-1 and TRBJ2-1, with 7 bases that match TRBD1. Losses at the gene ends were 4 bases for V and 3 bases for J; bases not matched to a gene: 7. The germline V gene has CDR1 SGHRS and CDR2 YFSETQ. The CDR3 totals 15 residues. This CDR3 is CASSPTTGYYNEQFF. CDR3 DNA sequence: TGCGCCAGCAGCCCAACGACAGGGTACTACAATGAGCAGTTCTTC.

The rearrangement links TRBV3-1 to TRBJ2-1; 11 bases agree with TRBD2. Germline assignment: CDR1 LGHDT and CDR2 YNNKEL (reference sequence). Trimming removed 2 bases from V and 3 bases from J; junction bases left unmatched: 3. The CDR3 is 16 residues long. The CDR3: CASSQLSGGGYNEQFF. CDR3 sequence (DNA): TGTGCCAGCAGCCAACTTAGCGGGGGGGGCTACAATGAGCAGTTCTTC.

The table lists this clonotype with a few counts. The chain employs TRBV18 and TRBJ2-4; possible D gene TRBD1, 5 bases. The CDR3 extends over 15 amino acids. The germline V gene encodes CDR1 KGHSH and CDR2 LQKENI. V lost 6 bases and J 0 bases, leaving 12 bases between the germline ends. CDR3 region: CASSQGVLAKNIQYF. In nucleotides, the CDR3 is TGTGCCAGCTCTCAAGGGGTGCTAGCCAAAAACATTCAGTACTTC.

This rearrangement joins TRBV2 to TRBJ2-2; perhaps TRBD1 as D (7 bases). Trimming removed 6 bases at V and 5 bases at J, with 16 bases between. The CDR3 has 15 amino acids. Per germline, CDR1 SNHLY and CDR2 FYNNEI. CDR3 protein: CASRGTTGRTGELFF. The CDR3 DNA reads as TGTGCCAGCAGGGGGACGACAGGGAGGACCGGGGAGCTGTTTTTT.

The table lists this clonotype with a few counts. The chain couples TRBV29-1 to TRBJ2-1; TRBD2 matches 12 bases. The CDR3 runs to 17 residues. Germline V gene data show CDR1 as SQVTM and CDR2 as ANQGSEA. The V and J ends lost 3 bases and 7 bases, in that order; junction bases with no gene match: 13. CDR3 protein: CSVEDRLTSGRGNEQFF. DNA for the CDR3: TGCAGCGTTGAGGACAGGCTGACTAGCGGGAGAGGGAATGAGCAGTTCTTC.

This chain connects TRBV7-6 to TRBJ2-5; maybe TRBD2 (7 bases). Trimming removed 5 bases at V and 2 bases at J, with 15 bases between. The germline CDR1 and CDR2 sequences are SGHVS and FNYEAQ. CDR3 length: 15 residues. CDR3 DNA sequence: TGTGCCAGCAGCGCGAGCGGGACATATCAAGAGACCCAGTACTTC. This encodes CASSASGTYQETQYF.

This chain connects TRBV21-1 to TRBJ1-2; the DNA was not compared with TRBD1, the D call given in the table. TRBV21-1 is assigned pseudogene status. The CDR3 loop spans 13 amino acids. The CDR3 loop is CASCPGHNYGYTF. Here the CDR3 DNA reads TGTGCCAGCTGCCCGGGACACAACTATGGCTACACCTTC.

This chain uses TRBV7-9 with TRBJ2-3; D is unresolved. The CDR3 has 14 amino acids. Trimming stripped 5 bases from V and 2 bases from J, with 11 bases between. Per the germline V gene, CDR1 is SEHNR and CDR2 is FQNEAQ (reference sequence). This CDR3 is CASSPLTLTDTQYF. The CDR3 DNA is TGTGCCAGCAGCCCGCTGACCCTCACAGATACGCAGTATTTT.

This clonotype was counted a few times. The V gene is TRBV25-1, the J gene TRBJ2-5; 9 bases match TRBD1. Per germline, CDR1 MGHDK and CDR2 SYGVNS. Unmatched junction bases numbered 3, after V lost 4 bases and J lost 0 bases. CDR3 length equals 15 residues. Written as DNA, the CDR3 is TGTGCCAGCAGTGGGGACAGGGCTTACCAAGAGACCCAGTACTTC. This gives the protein CASSGDRAYQETQYF.

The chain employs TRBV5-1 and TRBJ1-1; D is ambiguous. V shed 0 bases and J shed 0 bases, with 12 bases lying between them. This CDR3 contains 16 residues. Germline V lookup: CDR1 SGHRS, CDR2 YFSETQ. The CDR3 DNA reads TGCGCCAGCAGCTTGGCTCTCACCGAAATGAACACTGAAGCTTTCTTT. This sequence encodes CASSLALTEMNTEAFF.

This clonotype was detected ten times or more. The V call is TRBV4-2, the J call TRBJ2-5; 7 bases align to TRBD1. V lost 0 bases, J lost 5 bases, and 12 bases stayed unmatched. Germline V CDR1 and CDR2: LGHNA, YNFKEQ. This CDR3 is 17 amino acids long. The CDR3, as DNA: TGTGCCAGCAGCCAAGATACCACTAGACTCAGGGGGGAGACCCAGTACTTC. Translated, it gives CASSQDTTRLRGETQYF.

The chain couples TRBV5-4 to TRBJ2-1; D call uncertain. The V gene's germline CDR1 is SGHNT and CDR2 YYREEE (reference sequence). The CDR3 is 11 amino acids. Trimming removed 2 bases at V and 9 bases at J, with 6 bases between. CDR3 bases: TGTGCCAGCAGCTTTAATCTTGAGCAGTTCTTC. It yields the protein CASSFNLEQFF.

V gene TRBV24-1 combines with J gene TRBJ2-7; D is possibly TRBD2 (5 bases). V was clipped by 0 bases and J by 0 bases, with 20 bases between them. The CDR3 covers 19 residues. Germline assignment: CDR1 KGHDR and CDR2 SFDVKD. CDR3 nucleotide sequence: TGTGCCACCAGTGATTTGGAGGAGCGGACCCGCCTAGACTCCTACGAGCAGTACTTC. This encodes CATSDLEERTRLDSYEQYF.

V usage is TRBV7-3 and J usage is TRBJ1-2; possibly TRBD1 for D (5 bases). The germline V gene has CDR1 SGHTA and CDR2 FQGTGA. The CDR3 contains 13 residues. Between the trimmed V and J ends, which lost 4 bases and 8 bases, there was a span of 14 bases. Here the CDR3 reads CASSSSGSEGYTF. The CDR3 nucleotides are TGTGCCAGCAGCTCCTCAGGGTCGGAAGGCTACACCTTC.

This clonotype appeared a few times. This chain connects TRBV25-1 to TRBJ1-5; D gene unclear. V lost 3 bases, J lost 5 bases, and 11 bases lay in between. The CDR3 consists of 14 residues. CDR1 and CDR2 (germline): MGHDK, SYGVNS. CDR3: CASSDWAYDQPQHF. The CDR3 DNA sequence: TGTGCCAGCAGTGATTGGGCGTATGATCAGCCCCAGCATTTT.

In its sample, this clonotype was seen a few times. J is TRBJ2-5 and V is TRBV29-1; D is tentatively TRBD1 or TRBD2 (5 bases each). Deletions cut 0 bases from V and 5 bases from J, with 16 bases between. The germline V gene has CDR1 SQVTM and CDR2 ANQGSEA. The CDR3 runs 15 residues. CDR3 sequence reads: CSVEDLSPEGETQYF. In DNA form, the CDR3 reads TGCAGCGTTGAAGATCTGAGCCCCGAGGGGGAGACCCAGTACTTC.

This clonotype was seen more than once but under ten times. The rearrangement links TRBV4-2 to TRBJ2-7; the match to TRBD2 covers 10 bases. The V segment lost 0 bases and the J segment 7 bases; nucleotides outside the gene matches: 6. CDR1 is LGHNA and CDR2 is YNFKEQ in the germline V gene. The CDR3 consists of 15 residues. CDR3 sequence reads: CASSQDLGLAREQYF. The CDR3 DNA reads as TGTGCCAGCAGCCAAGATTTGGGACTAGCGAGGGAGCAGTACTTC.

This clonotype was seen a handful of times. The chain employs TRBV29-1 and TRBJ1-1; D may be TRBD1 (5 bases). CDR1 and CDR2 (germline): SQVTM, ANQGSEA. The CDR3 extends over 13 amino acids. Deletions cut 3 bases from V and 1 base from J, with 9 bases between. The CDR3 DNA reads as TGCAGCGTTGAGCAGGGAACGAACACTGAAGCTTTCTTT. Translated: CSVEQGTNTEAFF.

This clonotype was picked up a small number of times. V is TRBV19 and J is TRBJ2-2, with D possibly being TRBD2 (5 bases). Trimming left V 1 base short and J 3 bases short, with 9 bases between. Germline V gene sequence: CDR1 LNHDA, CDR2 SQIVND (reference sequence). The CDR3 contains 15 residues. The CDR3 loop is CASSIAGLYTGELFF. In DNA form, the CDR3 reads TGTGCCAGTAGTATAGCGGGATTGTACACCGGGGAGCTGTTTTTT. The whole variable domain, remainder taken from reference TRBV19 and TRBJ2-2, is DGGITQSPKYLFRKEGQNVTLSCEQNLNHDAMYWYRQDPGQGLRLIYYSQIVNDFQKGDIAEGYSVSREKKESFPLTVTSAQKNPTAFYLCASSIAGLYTGELFFGEGSRLTVL.

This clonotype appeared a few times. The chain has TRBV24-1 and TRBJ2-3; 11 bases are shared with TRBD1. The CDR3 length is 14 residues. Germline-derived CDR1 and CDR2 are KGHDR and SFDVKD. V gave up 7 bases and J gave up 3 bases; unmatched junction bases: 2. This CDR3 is CATRGQGDTDTQYF. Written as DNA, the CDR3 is TGTGCCACCAGGGGACAGGGGGATACAGATACGCAGTATTTT.

The CDR3 DNA is TGTGCCACCAGCAGAGATCAAGACTACGAGCAGTACTTC. It specifies CATSRDQDYEQYF. This chain joins TRBV15 and TRBJ2-7; D ambiguous. The V end was cut by 0 bases, the J end by 3 bases, with 6 bases between. The length of the CDR3 is 13 residues. Germline CDR1 reads LNHNV; CDR2 reads YYDKDF (reference sequence).

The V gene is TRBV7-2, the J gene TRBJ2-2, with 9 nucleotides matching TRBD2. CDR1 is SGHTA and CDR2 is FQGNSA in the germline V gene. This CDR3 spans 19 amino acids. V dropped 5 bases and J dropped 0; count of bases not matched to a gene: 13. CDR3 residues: CASSPMWVVAGANTGELFF. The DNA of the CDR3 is TGTGCCAGCAGCCCCATGTGGGTTGTAGCGGGAGCGAACACCGGGGAGCTGTTTTTT.

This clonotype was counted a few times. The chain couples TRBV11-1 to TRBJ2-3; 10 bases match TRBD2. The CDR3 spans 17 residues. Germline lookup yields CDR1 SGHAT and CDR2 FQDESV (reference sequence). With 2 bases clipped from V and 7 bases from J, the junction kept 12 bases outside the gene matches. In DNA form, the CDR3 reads TGTGCCAGCAGCTTAAGCGGGAGGGCCCAGGTCGTAAATACGCAGTATTTT. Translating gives CASSLSGRAQVVNTQYF. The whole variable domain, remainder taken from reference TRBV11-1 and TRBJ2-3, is EAEVAQSPRYKITEKSQAVAFWCDPISGHATLYWYRQILGQGPELLVQFQDESVVDDSQLPKDRFSAERLKGVDSTLKIQPAELGDSAMYLCASSLSGRAQVVNTQYFGPGTRLTVL.

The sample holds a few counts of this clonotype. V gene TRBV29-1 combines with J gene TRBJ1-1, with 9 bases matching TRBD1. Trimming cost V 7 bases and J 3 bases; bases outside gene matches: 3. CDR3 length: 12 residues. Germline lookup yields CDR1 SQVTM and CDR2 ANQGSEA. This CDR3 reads CSADRGDTEAFF. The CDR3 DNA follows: TGCAGCGCGGACAGGGGAGACACTGAAGCTTTCTTT.

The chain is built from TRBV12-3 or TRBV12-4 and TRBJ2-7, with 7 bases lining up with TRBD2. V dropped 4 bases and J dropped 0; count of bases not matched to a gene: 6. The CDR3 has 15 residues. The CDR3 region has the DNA TGTGCCAGCAGTTGGGGAGCGGGACGCTCCTACGAGCAGTACTTC. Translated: CASSWGAGRSYEQYF.

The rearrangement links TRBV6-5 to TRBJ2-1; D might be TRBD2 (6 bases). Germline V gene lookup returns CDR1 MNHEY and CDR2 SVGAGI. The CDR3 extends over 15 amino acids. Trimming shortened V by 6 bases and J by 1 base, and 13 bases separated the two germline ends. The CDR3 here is CASSRDSRSYNEQFF. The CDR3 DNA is TGTGCCAGCAGCCGGGACTCCCGGTCCTACAATGAGCAGTTCTTC.

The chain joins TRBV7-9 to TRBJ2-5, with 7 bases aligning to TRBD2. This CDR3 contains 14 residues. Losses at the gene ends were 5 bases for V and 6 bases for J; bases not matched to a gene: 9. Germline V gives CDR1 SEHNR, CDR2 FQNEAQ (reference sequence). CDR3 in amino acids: CASSPLGRAKTQYF. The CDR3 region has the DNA TGTGCCAGCAGCCCCCTGGGGAGGGCGAAGACCCAGTACTTC.